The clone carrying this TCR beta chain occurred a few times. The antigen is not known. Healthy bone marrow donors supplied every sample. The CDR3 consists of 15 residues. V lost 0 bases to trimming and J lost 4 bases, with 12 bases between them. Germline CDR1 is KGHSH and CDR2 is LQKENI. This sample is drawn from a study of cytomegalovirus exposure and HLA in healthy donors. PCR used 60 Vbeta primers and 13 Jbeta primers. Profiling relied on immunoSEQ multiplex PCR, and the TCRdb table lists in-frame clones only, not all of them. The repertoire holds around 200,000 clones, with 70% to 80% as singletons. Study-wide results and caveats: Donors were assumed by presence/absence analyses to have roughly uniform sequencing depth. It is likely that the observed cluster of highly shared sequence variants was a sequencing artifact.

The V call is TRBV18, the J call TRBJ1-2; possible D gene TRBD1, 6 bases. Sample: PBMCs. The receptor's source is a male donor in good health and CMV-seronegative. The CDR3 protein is CASSPPSGASYGYTF. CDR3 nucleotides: TGTGCCAGCTCACCACCGTCAGGGGCAAGCTATGGCTACACCTTC.